This T cell receptor (beta chain) was documented in a study of cytomegalovirus exposure and HLA in healthy donors. The PCR used 60 Vbeta and 13 Jbeta primers. Profiling relied on immunoSEQ multiplex PCR, and the TCRdb table lists in-frame clones only, not all of them. The data contain fewer than 150,000 clones, about three quarters of them singletons. The CDR3 consists of 15 residues. CDR1 and CDR2 (germline): SGDLS, YYNGEE. V was cut by 0 bases and J by 6 bases, with 14 bases left in between. Despite likely unrecorded immune exposures, the donors were nominally healthy at the time of sampling. Remarks on this clone: Its matching antigen is unknown.

General study points: Reported performance of the classifier showed diagnosis of cytomegalovirus status with high specificity and sensitivity. Later genetic work tied a missense DCLRE1C variant to beta-chain V and J trimming.

Sequencing was performed on PBMCs. The rearrangement joins TRBV9 to TRBJ2-3; TRBD2 might be the D (5 bases). The sequence derives from a human donor in good health. The chain's CDR3 is CASSVGLLGEDTQYF. In DNA, the CDR3 is TGTGCCAGCAGCGTAGGGCTCCTCGGGGAGGATACGCAGTATTTT.